The clone carrying this T cell receptor (beta chain) was seen at least ten times. It was with unique molecular identifiers that the TCRbeta library was prepared. TCRdb redid the calling of the PCR reads with MiXCR, one entry per CDR3 protein. Seen here are roughly 200,000 distinct CDR3 sequences, approximately 8.4% observed once, and the top ten hold approximately 40%. This record belongs to a study of T-cell reconstitution after alpha-beta-depleted transplantation in children. CDR1 SEHNR and CDR2 FQNEAQ come from the germline V gene (reference sequence). The ends were cut back, 1 base at V and 11 bases at J, with 14 bases in the middle. The CDR3 totals 13 residues.

The specimen comprised PBMCs, mostly from graft donor cells, sampled 360 days after TCRalphabeta/CD19-depleted stem cell transplant. This sequence was found in a male patient between 2 and 9 years old who had a stem cell transplant for acute myeloid leukemia, so the T cells may come from the graft donor. The genes are TRBV7-9 and TRBJ1-1; D remains ambiguous. As DNA, the CDR3 is TGTGCCAGCAGCTTAGTTGGCCCAGGAGGTGCTTTCTTT. Amino acid sequence: CASSLVGPGGAFF.